This paragraph covers one TCR beta chain sequence. The antigen is unknown. The sample comes from a study of beta chain features in type 1 diabetes. Whole-study findings and limits: Shorter TCRB CDR3s, moderately but significantly so, were found in Type 1 diabetes patients in all four CD4+ subsets. Researchers reported that naive, central memory and Treg TCRB repertoires appeared more similar in patients than in healthy donors.

Trimming cost V 1 base and J 2 bases, with 9 bases left between them. Germline lookup yields CDR1 KGHSH and CDR2 LQKENI. This CDR3 has 14 residues. The entirety of the isolated RNA underwent reverse transcription, so expressed TCRB transcripts were sequenced. Sequencing of naive, central memory and regulatory T cell samples gave an average of about 3.57 million reads. Assay: immunoSEQ multiplex PCR; the TCRdb copy retains only in-frame clones and omits some. This table has approximately 44,000 clones, roughly 70% appearing once. This receptor was taken from a woman aged 18-35 years with type 1 diabetes. V usage is TRBV18 and J usage is TRBJ2-7; unclear D gene. The sequenced sample was Tregs from blood. CDR3 amino acids: CASSPLQQAYEQYF. For the CDR3, the DNA is TGTGCCAGCTCACCACTACAGCAGGCCTACGAGCAGTACTTC.